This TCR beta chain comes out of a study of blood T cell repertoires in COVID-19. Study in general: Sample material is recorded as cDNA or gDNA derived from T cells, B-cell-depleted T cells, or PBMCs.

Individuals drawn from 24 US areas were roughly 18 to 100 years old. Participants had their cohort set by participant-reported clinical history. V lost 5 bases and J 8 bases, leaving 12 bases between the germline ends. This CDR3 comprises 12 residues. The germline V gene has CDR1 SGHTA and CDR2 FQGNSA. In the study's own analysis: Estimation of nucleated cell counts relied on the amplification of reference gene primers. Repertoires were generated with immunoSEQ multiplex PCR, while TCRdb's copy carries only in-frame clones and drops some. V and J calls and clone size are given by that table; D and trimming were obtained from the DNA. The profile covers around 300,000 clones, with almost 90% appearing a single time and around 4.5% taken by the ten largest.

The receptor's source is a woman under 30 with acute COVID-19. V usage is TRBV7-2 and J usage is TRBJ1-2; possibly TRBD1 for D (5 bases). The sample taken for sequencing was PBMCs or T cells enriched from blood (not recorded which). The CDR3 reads CASSQRQMGYTF. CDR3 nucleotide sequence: TGTGCCAGCAGCCAAAGACAGATGGGCTACACCTTC.